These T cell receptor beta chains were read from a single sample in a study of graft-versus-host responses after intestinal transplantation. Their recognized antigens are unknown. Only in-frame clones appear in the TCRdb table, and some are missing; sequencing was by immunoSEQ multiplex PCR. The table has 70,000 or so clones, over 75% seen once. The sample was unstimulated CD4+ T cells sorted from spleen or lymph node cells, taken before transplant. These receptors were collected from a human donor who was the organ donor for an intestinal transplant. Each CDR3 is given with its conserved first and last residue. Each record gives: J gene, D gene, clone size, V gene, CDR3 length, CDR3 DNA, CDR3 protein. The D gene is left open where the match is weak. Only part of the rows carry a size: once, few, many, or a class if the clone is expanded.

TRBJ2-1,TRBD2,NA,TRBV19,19,TGTGCCAGTAGTATAGCGTCGGGGGGGCGGGCGGCTTCTGGGAATGAGCAGTTCTTC,CASSIASGGRAASGNEQFF
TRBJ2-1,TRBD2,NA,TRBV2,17,TGTGCCAGCAGCGAAAACCTTCGGCGGGGGTCCTATAATGAGCAGTTCTTC,CASSENLRRGSYNEQFF
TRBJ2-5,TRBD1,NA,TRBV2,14,TGTGCCAGCAGGACAGGGGGCCCTCAAGAGACCCAGTACTTC,CASRTGGPQETQYF
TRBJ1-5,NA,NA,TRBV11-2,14,TGTGCCAGCAGCTTAACAGAGAGAGTACAGCCCCAGCATTTT,CASSLTERVQPQHF
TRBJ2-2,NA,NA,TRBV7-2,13,TGTGCCAGCAGCTATGGGGACTCTCTCGGGTTGTTTTTT,CASSYGDSLGLFF
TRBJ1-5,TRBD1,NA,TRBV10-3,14,TGTGCCATCAGGGATGGACAGGGAATCAAGCCCCAGCATTTT,CAIRDGQGIKPQHF
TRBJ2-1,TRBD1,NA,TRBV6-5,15,TGTGCCAGCAGAACAGGGGAGAGCTCCTACAATGAGCAGTTCTTC,CASRTGESSYNEQFF
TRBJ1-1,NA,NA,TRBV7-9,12,TGTGCCAGCAGCCCTAACGACAGGAAAGCTTTCTTT,CASSPNDRKAFF
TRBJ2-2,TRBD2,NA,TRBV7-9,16,TGTGCCAGCAGCCCCCAGCGGGGGGGCAGCACCGGGGAGCTGTTTTTT,CASSPQRGGSTGELFF
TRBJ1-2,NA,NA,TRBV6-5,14,TGTGCCAGCAGGGCTCCAGGGGTGAGCTATGGCTACACCTTC,CASRAPGVSYGYTF
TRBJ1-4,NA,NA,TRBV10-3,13,TGTGCCATCAGTGAGTCCCTGAATGAAAAACTGTTTTTT,CAISESLNEKLFF
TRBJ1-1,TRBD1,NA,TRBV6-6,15,TGTGCCAGCAGTACAGGGCGGGACAGGAACACTGAAGCTTTCTTT,CASSTGRDRNTEAFF
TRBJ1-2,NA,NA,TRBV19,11,TGTGCCAGTTGGGAGAACTATGGCTACACCTTC,CASWENYGYTF
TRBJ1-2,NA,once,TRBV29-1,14,TGCAGCGCAGATCGGGAAGCAATAAACTATGGCTACACCTTC,CSADREAINYGYTF
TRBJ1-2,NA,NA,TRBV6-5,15,TGTGCCAGCAGTTTAGGGGGAGGGGGAGAGGATGGCTACACCTTC,CASSLGGGGEDGYTF
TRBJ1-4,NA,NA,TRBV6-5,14,TGTGCCAGCACTACCGGGTCTTTTAGTGAAAAACTGTTTTTT,CASTTGSFSEKLFF
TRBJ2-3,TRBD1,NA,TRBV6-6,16,TGTGCCAGCAGCCCCGGGACAGGGGGTCGCACAGATACGCAGTATTTT,CASSPGTGGRTDTQYF
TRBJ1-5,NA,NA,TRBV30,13,TGTGCCTGGAGTGCCGCGGGGGATCAGCCCCAGCATTTT,CAWSAAGDQPQHF
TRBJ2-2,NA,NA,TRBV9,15,TGTGCCAGCAGCGTCGAGGGTCGGGCAACCGGGGAGCTGTTTTTT,CASSVEGRATGELFF
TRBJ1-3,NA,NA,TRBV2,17,TGTGCCAGCAGTGAAGATGCAGTTGTCCAAACGGGAAACACCATATATTTT,CASSEDAVVQTGNTIYF
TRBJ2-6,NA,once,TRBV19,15,TGTGCCAGTAGTTCAACAGGATCTGGGGCCAACGTCCTGACTTTC,CASSSTGSGANVLTF
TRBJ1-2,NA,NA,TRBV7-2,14,TGTGCCAGCATCCTAAGTCGGGGTCACTATGGCTACACCTTC,CASILSRGHYGYTF
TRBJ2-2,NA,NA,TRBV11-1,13,TGTGCCAGCAGCTTAGTGAGGACCGGGGAGCTGTTTTTT,CASSLVRTGELFF
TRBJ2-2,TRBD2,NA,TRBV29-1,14,TGCAGCGTTGGGGGCGGGGGGGCCTTCGGGGAGCTGTTTTTT,CSVGGGGAFGELFF
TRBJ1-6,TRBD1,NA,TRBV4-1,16,TGCGCCAGCAGTTATCGGGACAGGGGAGGGGATTCACCCCTCCACTTT,CASSYRDRGGDSPLHF
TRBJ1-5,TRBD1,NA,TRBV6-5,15,TGTGCCAGCAGTGTCGACAGGGCGAGCAATCAGCCCCAGCATTTT,CASSVDRASNQPQHF
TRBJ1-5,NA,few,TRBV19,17,TGTGCCAGTAGTATCAGGGCGGAAAGGATCGGTTCCCAGCCCCAGCATTTT,CASSIRAERIGSQPQHF
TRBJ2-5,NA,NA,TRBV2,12,TGTGCCAGCAGTGAACAGGGGGAGACCCAGTACTTC,CASSEQGETQYF
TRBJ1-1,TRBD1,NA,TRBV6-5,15,TGTGCCAGCAGTTACTCCGTTCTAACAGGGGCCAAAGCTTTCTTT,CASSYSVLTGAKAFF
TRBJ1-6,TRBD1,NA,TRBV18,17,TGTGCCAGCTCACCGGTCGGACAGGGTTATTCCAATTCACCCCTCCACTTT,CASSPVGQGYSNSPLHF
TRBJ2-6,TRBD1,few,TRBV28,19,TGTGCCAGCAGTTTAACAGGGGGCCGCCCACTCTCTGGGGCCAACGTCCTGACTTTC,CASSLTGGRPLSGANVLTF
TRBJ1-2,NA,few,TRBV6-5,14,TGTGCCAGCAGTACCAAGGGGGGGCCTTATGGCTACACCTTC,CASSTKGGPYGYTF
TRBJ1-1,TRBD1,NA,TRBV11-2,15,TGTGCCAGCAGCAACGACAGGGGGCTCGGGACTGAAGCTTTCTTT,CASSNDRGLGTEAFF
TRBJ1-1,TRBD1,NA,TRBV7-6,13,TGTGCCAGCAGCCGGTTCAGGGGGACTGAAGCTTTCTTT,CASSRFRGTEAFF
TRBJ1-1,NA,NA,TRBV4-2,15,TGTGCCAGCAGCCAAGTTGGTGGGGGTCGGGGGGAAGCTTTCTTT,CASSQVGGGRGEAFF
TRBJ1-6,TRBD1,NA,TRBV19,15,TGTGCCAGTACCCCGACCGGGACAGGGAATTCACCCCTCCACTTT,CASTPTGTGNSPLHF
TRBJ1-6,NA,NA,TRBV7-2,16,TGTGCCAGCAGCTTCCTGCCTCCTCAAGGGGGTTCACCCCTCCACTTT,CASSFLPPQGGSPLHF
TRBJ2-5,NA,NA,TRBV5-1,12,TGCGCCAGCAGCTCGCGCGGAGAGACCCAGTACTTC,CASSSRGETQYF
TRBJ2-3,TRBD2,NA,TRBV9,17,TGTGCCAGCAGCAGAGCTCACCTAGCGGTGTACACAGATACGCAGTATTTT,CASSRAHLAVYTDTQYF
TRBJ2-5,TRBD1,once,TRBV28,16,TGTGCCAGCAGCGCGACGTACGGACAGGTCCAAGAGACCCAGTACTTC,CASSATYGQVQETQYF
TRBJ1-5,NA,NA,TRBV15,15,TGTGCCACCAGCAAAGAGAAACTTAGCAATCAGCCCCAGCATTTT,CATSKEKLSNQPQHF
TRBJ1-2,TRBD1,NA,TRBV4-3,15,TGCGCCAGCAGCCAGTGGGTCAGGGGGGTCTATGGCTACACCTTC,CASSQWVRGVYGYTF
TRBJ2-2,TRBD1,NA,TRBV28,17,TGTGCCAGCAGCCGTCCCCTAGCAGGGGGGAACACCGGGGAGCTGTTTTTT,CASSRPLAGGNTGELFF
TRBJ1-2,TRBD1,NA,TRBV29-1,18,TGCAGCGTTACCCGGTTAGGACAGGGAGTAACGGGGCATTATGGCTACACCTTC,CSVTRLGQGVTGHYGYTF
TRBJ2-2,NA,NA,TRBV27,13,TGTGCCAGCAGCCCGCCGAGGGTCGGGGAGCTGTTTTTT,CASSPPRVGELFF
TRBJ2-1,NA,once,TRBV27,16,TGTGCCAGCAGTTTAGCGGGTCTAGCGAACTACAATGAGCAGTTCTTC,CASSLAGLANYNEQFF
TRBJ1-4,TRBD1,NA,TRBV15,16,TGTGCCACCAGCAGGGATCGGGACAGGGGAGTTGAAAAACTGTTTTTT,CATSRDRDRGVEKLFF
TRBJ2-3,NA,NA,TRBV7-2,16,TGTGCCAGCAGCGCCTTTGTAGTTTCTAGTTGGGATACGCAGTATTTT,CASSAFVVSSWDTQYF